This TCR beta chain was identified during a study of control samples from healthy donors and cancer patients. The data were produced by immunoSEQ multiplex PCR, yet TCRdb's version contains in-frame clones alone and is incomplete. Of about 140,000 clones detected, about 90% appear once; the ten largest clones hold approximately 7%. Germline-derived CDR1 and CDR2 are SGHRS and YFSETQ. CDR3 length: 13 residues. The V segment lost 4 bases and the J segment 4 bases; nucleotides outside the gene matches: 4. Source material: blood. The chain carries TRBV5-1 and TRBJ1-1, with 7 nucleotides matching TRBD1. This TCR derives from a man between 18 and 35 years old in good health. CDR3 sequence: CASSVNRGTEAFF. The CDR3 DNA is TGCGCCAGCAGCGTGAACAGGGGCACTGAAGCTTTCTTT.